The text below deals with one T cell receptor beta chain. The antigen is undetermined. The source of the sample is a study of shared clonotypes between healthy human individuals. Study-level points and caveats: Generally, naive subsets (rather than memory subsets) showed larger estimated richness.

The study drew its donors from healthy HIV-negative adults without recent acute infections or vaccinations. The CDR3 consists of 15 residues. Germline V CDR1 and CDR2: SGHRS, YFSETQ. Germline trimming cut 2 bases from V and 1 base from J; bases unmatched to any gene: 1. Deep was the level used in running the assay. TCRdb keeps only in-frame clones here, not all; method: immunoSEQ multiplex PCR. This sample has around 240,000 clones, with 60% to 80% found just once. This receptor was identified in a young man in good health. The chain combines TRBV5-1 with TRBJ2-2; 8 nucleotides match TRBD2. Sequencing input: memory CD4+ T cells sorted from blood. Subset: CD45RA-negative fraction. This chain's CDR3 is CASSFLAGNTGELFF. The CDR3 DNA is TGCGCCAGCAGCTTTCTAGCGGGGAACACCGGGGAGCTGTTTTTT.